The source of this TCR beta chain is a study of Graves' ophthalmopathy and Graves' hyperthyroidism. CDR3 regions of TCR beta were amplified from RNA transcripts. HTBI primers primed a first-round RT-PCR, and a second-round multiplex PCR followed. TCRdb processed the multiplex PCR reads anew with MiXCR; each CDR3 protein has one entry. Here the sample spans some 1.1 million distinct CDR3 sequences, approximately 35% being singletons. The TCR sequence derives from an adult man with Graves' hyperthyroidism. The material sequenced was peripheral blood or thyroid tissue (not recorded which).

The CDR3, as DNA: TGTGCCAGCAGTTACCCCCCAAGGGTAGGGAGCTCCTACGAGCAGTACTTC. This encodes CASSYPPRVGSSYEQYF. The chain links TRBV6-5 to TRBJ2-7; perhaps TRBD2 as D (5 bases). The CDR3 is 17 amino acids. The V gene lost 2 bases and the J gene lost 0 bases, with 17 bases spanning the gap. The germline V gene has CDR1 MNHEY and CDR2 SVGAGI.